One and the same sample provided the 15 T cell receptor beta chains below, sequenced in a study of blood T cell repertoires in COVID-19. Sequencing was performed with immunoSEQ multiplex PCR; in TCRdb, only in-frame clones are kept and a portion is missing. The table has about 88,000 clones, 80% to 90% seen once. Sequenced: peripheral blood. These TCRs come from a man older than 75 with acute or convalescent COVID-19.

The CDR3: CASSPRQGAGDEQFF. DNA of the CDR3: TGTGCCAGCAGCCCGCGACAGGGAGCTGGGGATGAGCAGTTCTTC. The V gene is TRBV7-8, the J gene TRBJ2-1; 7 nucleotides line up with TRBD1. This CDR3 contains 15 residues. V shed 5 bases and J 8 bases; nucleotides not matched to a gene: 12. Germline CDR1 is SGHVS and CDR2 is FQNEAQ.

The V gene is TRBV28, the J gene TRBJ2-7; tentative D call: TRBD1 (6 bases). The CDR3 contains 14 residues. Deletions cut 5 bases from V and 2 bases from J, with 13 bases between. Germline V gene data show CDR1 as MDHEN and CDR2 as SYDVKM. The CDR3 region is CASSLSDRPYEQYF. The CDR3 nucleotides are TGTGCCAGCAGTCTCTCAGACAGGCCCTACGAGCAGTACTTC.

This clone has a handful of counts. The gene calls are TRBV6-2 or TRBV6-3 and TRBJ1-2, with D unresolved. The CDR3 is made up of 13 amino acids. Per germline, CDR1 MNHEY and CDR2 SVGEGT. With 2 bases removed from V and 3 bases from J, the gap between germline ends came to 7 bases. The CDR3 sequence is CASSYDNHYGYTF. Written as DNA, the CDR3 is TGTGCCAGCAGTTACGACAATCACTATGGCTACACCTTC.

The V call is TRBV20-1, the J call TRBJ2-1; TRBD2 matches at 10 bases. The junction had 7 bases not matched to a gene; V was cut back by 4 bases and J by 4 bases. The CDR3 covers 15 residues. Germline-derived CDR1 and CDR2 are DFQATT and SNEGSKA (reference sequence). The CDR3 sequence is CSATEAGGLYNEQFF. CDR3 coding DNA: TGCAGTGCTACTGAAGCGGGAGGGCTTTACAATGAGCAGTTCTTC.

This chain connects TRBV5-6 to TRBJ1-2; D uncertain. Between the trimmed V and J ends, which lost 3 bases and 8 bases, there was a span of 8 bases. The CDR3 contains 11 residues. Germline CDR1 is SGHDT and CDR2 is YYEEEE. As DNA, the CDR3 is TGTGCCAGCAGCTCGTTATCGGGCTACACCTTC. Its protein product is CASSSLSGYTF.

V usage is TRBV5-1 and J usage is TRBJ2-7; D remains ambiguous. V lost 0 bases and J 4 bases, leaving 14 bases between the germline ends. The CDR3 length is 15 residues. Germline CDR1 reads SGHRS; CDR2 reads YFSETQ. The CDR3 sequence is CASSLARSPFYEQYF. Here the CDR3 DNA reads TGCGCCAGCAGCTTGGCCAGGTCACCATTTTACGAGCAGTACTTC. The full variable domain, rest sourced from reference TRBV5-1 and TRBJ2-7, is KAGVTQTPRYLIKTRGQQVTLSCSPISGHRSVSWYQQTPGQGLQFLFEYFSETQRNKGNFPGRFSGRQFSNSRSEMNVSTLELGDSALYLCASSLARSPFYEQYFGPGTRLTVT.

V usage is TRBV6-1 and J usage is TRBJ1-5, with D perhaps TRBD1 (5 bases). CDR1 is MNHNS and CDR2 is SASEGT in the germline V gene. Trimming removed 4 bases at V and 0 bases at J, with 13 bases between. The CDR3 is 16 amino acids. The CDR3 region has the DNA TGTGCCAGCAGTGTGTTGAAGGGGCATAGCAATCAGCCCCAGCATTTT. It codes for CASSVLKGHSNQPQHF.

This clone was counted only a few times. This chain connects TRBV30 to TRBJ2-2; D gene unclear. CDR1 is GTSNPN, CDR2 SVGIG, per germline (reference sequence). The V end was cut by 2 bases, the J end by 2 bases, with 6 bases between. The CDR3 is made up of 13 amino acids. For the CDR3, the DNA is TGTGCCTGGAGTCCACACAACACCGGGGAGCTGTTTTTT. Translation gives CAWSPHNTGELFF.

Only a few counts were recorded for this clone. Its ends do not fully match the called genes, so a read error is possible. The gene calls are TRBV19 and TRBJ1-1; D remains unclear. CDR3 size: 15 residues. Per germline, CDR1 LNHDA and CDR2 SQIVND (reference sequence). The CDR3 region has the DNA TGTGCCAGTAGGATAGGGTCAGCGGGGAACACTGAAGCTTTCTTT. This translates into CASRIGSAGNTEAFF.

The V call is TRBV5-8, the J call TRBJ1-1; TRBD1 aligns across 10 bases. This CDR3 contains 16 residues. Losses at the gene ends were 0 bases for V and 4 bases for J; bases not matched to a gene: 6. Looked up from germline, CDR1 is SGHTS and CDR2 is YDEGEE. CDR3 coding DNA: TGTGCCAGCAGCTTGGGGTTCTGGACAGGGGGCACTGAAGCTTTCTTT. This gives the protein CASSLGFWTGGTEAFF.

The chain combines TRBV11-2 with TRBJ2-3; D is ambiguous. CDR3 size: 14 residues. CDR1 is SGHAT, CDR2 FQNNGV, per germline. The ends were cut back, 5 bases at V and 5 bases at J, with 14 bases in the middle. The CDR3 DNA follows: TGTGCCAGCAGCCCCCTCGTAGTAGAAGATACGCAGTATTTT. This sequence encodes CASSPLVVEDTQYF.

The genes are TRBV25-1 and TRBJ1-5; D is unresolved. There are 11 residues in the CDR3. V was trimmed by 2 bases and J by 15 bases, leaving 11 bases between them. Germline V gives CDR1 MGHDK, CDR2 SYGVNS. CDR3 in DNA: TGTGCCAGCAGTGAAAAAGATGTACTGCATTTT. Translating gives CASSEKDVLHF.

V is TRBV14 and J is TRBJ2-7, with a weak D call TRBD2 (5 bases). The CDR3 spans 17 residues. Trimming cost V 3 bases and J 0 bases, with 18 bases left between them. Germline V gene sequence: CDR1 SGHDN, CDR2 FVKESK. The CDR3 bases are TGTGCCAGCAGCCAGAGAAGTCCTCAGAGGGCCTCCTACGAGCAGTACTTC. Translation gives CASSQRSPQRASYEQYF.

The chain carries TRBV6-6 and TRBJ2-5, with a possible D match to TRBD1 (6 bases). Germline loops: CDR1 MNHNY, CDR2 SVGAGI (reference sequence). Trimming stripped 6 bases from V and 0 bases from J, with 11 bases between. The CDR3 totals 14 residues. In nucleotides, the CDR3 is TGTGCCAGCAGCCACGGGACAAACCAAGAGACCCAGTACTTC. This sequence encodes CASSHGTNQETQYF.

This sequence joins TRBV7-9 and TRBJ1-4; D remains unclear. The V gene's germline CDR1 is SEHNR and CDR2 FQNEAQ (reference sequence). The germline V and J ends were trimmed by 5 bases and 2 bases, with 15 bases remaining between them. The CDR3 has 16 residues. CDR3 in DNA: TGTGCCAGCAGCGCAAATCAGAAAATTACTAATGAAAAACTGTTTTTT. It is translated as CASSANQKITNEKLFF.